A single sample is the source of the 32 T cell receptor beta chains below, sequenced in a study of blood T cells in healthy people across ages. The authors ran a second PCR of roughly 6 to 12 cycles using a sample-barcoded 5' primer and a J-beta primer mix. MiXCR was run by TCRdb on the 5' RACE reads, yielding one entry per CDR3 protein. The table includes 800,000 to 950,000 distinct CDR3 sequences, about 28% detected once. This sample was also put to use in a study of T cells of mothers and their children.

The source material was blood. The receptors stem from a woman between 40 and 50 years old in good health.

This rearrangement joins TRBV6-5 to TRBJ1-2; 9 positions agree with TRBD1. V dropped 6 bases and J dropped 7; count of bases not matched to a gene: 9. In germline, CDR1 is MNHEY, CDR2 SVGAGI. The CDR3 is 14 residues long. The chain's CDR3 is CASRPQGALSGYTF. For the CDR3, the DNA is TGTGCCAGCAGGCCACAGGGGGCGTTATCTGGCTACACCTTC.

The J gene is TRBJ1-2, the V gene TRBV3-1; the match to TRBD1 covers 11 bases. The CDR3 length is 16 residues. In germline, CDR1 is LGHDT, CDR2 YNNKEL (reference sequence). Trimming at V came to 4 bases and at J to 4 bases, leaving 8 bases not matched to a gene. The CDR3 reads CASSPNSGTGGYGYTF. The DNA for the CDR3 is TGTGCCAGCAGCCCTAACTCCGGGACAGGGGGCTATGGCTACACCTTC.

The chain carries TRBV6-1 and TRBJ1-2; D gene uncertain. CDR3 length: 15 amino acids. In germline, CDR1 is MNHNS, CDR2 SASEGT. The V and J ends lost 0 bases and 0 bases respectively, with 8 bases between them. This chain's CDR3 is CASSEASGSNYGYTF. CDR3 sequence (DNA): TGTGCCAGCAGTGAAGCGTCAGGATCTAACTATGGCTACACCTTC.

The chain carries TRBV5-1 and TRBJ2-3; TRBD1 matches 7 bases. V shed 4 bases and J 1 base; nucleotides not matched to a gene: 6. The germline CDR1 and CDR2 sequences are SGHRS and YFSETQ. The CDR3 length is 15 residues. The CDR3 nucleotides read TGCGCCAGCAGCGCCGACAGGGCGCGCACAGATACGCAGTATTTT. This sequence encodes CASSADRARTDTQYF.

The chain joins TRBV29-1 to TRBJ2-3; D is perhaps TRBD2 (7 bases). Germline CDR1 is SQVTM and CDR2 is ANQGSEA. The V end lost 2 bases, the J end lost 4 bases, and 16 bases lay between the germline ends. There are 15 residues in the CDR3. CDR3 sequence reads: CSVESAGALSDTQYF. The CDR3 DNA is TGCAGCGTTGAATCCGCGGGGGCCCTTTCAGATACGCAGTATTTT.

This clonotype was counted between two and nine times. This rearrangement joins TRBV6-6 to TRBJ2-7; 11 bases line up with TRBD2. CDR1 MNHNY and CDR2 SVGAGI come from the germline V gene (reference sequence). This CDR3 spans 13 amino acids. With V trimmed by 8 bases and J by 4 bases, 4 bases remained unmatched. CDR3 nucleotide sequence: TGTGCCAGCGGGTCTAGCGGGGGGTACGAGCAGTACTTC. Translation gives CASGSSGGYEQYF.

The sample holds many counts of this clonotype. V usage is TRBV20-1 and J usage is TRBJ2-7, with 9 positions matching TRBD1. V was pared by 7 bases and J by 4 bases, with 8 bases of the junction left unmatched. This CDR3 is built from 13 residues. Germline loops: CDR1 DFQATT, CDR2 SNEGSKA (reference sequence). The CDR3 region has the DNA TGCAGTGTTCAGGGACAGGGAGGATACGAGCAGTACTTC. Translating gives CSVQGQGGYEQYF.

On this clonotype: One end of the junction fails to match germline, which may point to a read error. This chain links TRBV4-1 with TRBJ2-1, with D tentatively TRBD2 (5 bases). The length of the CDR3 is 13 residues. The germline CDR1 and CDR2 sequences are MGHRA and YSYEKL. CDR3 in amino acids: CANSQVLGGEQFF. The CDR3 DNA reads as TGCGCCAACAGCCAAGTTCTAGGAGGCGAGCAGTTCTTC.

J is TRBJ2-7 and V is TRBV19; 8 bases fit TRBD1. In germline, CDR1 is LNHDA, CDR2 SQIVND (reference sequence). This CDR3 is 15 amino acids long. The trim removed 6 bases at V and 3 bases at J, leaving 10 bases unmatched. The CDR3 reads CASREIGTGFYEQYF. In DNA, the CDR3 is TGTGCCAGTAGGGAAATCGGGACAGGTTTCTACGAGCAGTACTTC.

The V and J genes are TRBV5-1 and TRBJ2-7, with D perhaps TRBD1 or TRBD2 (5 bases each). V was pared by 3 bases and J by 6 bases, with 13 bases between. CDR3 length equals 13 residues. Germline-derived CDR1 and CDR2 are SGHRS and YFSETQ. CDR3 amino acids: CASSSRDASEQYF. CDR3 nucleotide sequence: TGCGCCAGCAGCTCAAGGGACGCCTCCGAGCAGTACTTC.

The chain carries TRBV12-3 or TRBV12-4 and TRBJ1-1, with D hard to call. V was pared by 5 bases and J by 6 bases, with 16 bases between. This CDR3 region has 14 residues. The DNA for the CDR3 is TGTGCCAGCAGTCGCAGACCCTCAGCCGCTGAAGCTTTCTTT. It encodes CASSRRPSAAEAFF.

As regards this clonotype: It may be a read error: a sequence one base away is much more abundant. This chain uses TRBV20-1 with TRBJ1-2; the match to TRBD1 covers 7 bases. Unmatched junction bases numbered 4, after V lost 3 bases and J lost 0 bases. This CDR3 is built from 14 residues. Germline V gene lookup returns CDR1 DFQATT and CDR2 SNEGSKA (reference sequence). DNA of the CDR3: TGCAGTGCTAGGTTGCAGGGGGCTAACTATGGCTACACCTTC. It is translated as CSARLQGANYGYTF.

In its sample, this clonotype was seen many times. J is TRBJ1-5 and V is TRBV20-1, with D unresolved. The CDR3 totals 14 residues. Germline V gene sequence: CDR1 DFQATT, CDR2 SNEGSKA (reference sequence). The V end was cut by 5 bases, the J end by 2 bases, with 13 bases between. CDR3 amino acids: CSAQDLLGNQPQHF. The DNA for the CDR3 is TGCAGTGCTCAGGACCTTCTGGGCAATCAGCCCCAGCATTTT.

This clonotype was counted many times. The V call is TRBV20-1, the J call TRBJ2-1; 11 nucleotides line up with TRBD2. The CDR3 is 15 residues long. V trimming: 7 bases; J trimming: 3 bases; junction bases outside the gene matches: 8. Germline CDR1 reads DFQATT; CDR2 reads SNEGSKA (reference sequence). Here the CDR3 reads CSVPQLAGGYNEQFF. The CDR3 DNA reads TGCAGTGTTCCTCAGCTAGCGGGGGGCTACAATGAGCAGTTCTTC.

V gene TRBV28 combines with J gene TRBJ1-5, with 10 bases lining up with TRBD1. There are 14 residues in the CDR3. V was pared by 5 bases and J by 6 bases, with 4 bases of the junction left unmatched. CDR1 and CDR2 (germline): MDHEN, SYDVKM. The CDR3 here is CASSTDRGFQPQHF. The CDR3, as DNA: TGTGCCAGCAGTACGGACAGGGGGTTTCAGCCCCAGCATTTT.

The J gene is TRBJ2-7, the V gene TRBV20-1; D may correspond to TRBD1 or TRBD2 (5 bases each). Near its end, the DNA agrees better with TRBJ2-5, so the J call may be wrong. The CDR3 length is 14 residues. In germline, CDR1 is DFQATT, CDR2 SNEGSKA (reference sequence). The CDR3 DNA reads TGCAGTGCTAGAAAGGGGACGGGGCAAGAGACCCAGTACTTC. Translating it yields CSARKGTGQETQYF.

The count of this clonotype is one. In DNA form, the CDR3 reads TGCAGCGGTGCGACAGGAACTAACTATGGCTACACCTTC. Its protein is CSGATGTNYGYTF. This rearrangement joins TRBV29-1 to TRBJ1-2, with D possibly matching TRBD1 (6 bases). This CDR3 region has 13 residues. V shed 7 bases and J shed 0 bases, with 12 bases lying between them. Germline-derived CDR1 and CDR2 are SQVTM and ANQGSEA.

In its sample, this clonotype was seen many times. The chain links TRBV7-2 to TRBJ1-2; D may be TRBD1 (6 bases). In germline, CDR1 is SGHTA, CDR2 FQGNSA. This CDR3 contains 14 residues. Trimming pared 5 bases from V and 4 bases from J, leaving 14 bases between. CDR3 in DNA: TGTGCCAGCAGCCCTCAGGGGCAGGGCTATGGCTACACCTTC. Amino acid sequence: CASSPQGQGYGYTF.

The table lists this clonotype with a few counts. The chain carries TRBV7-8 and TRBJ2-7, with a weak D call TRBD2 (5 bases). In germline, CDR1 is SGHVS, CDR2 FQNEAQ. The V gene lost 3 bases and the J gene lost 7 bases, with 13 bases spanning the gap. This CDR3 contains 13 residues. The CDR3 nucleotides read TGTGCCAGCAGCTTCGCAGCAAGAGGGGAGCAGTACTTC. Protein: CASSFAARGEQYF.

This clonotype came up once. A much larger clonotype is one base distant, so this may be a read error. The chain couples TRBV9 to TRBJ2-7, with 7 positions matching TRBD1. The J call is uncertain, as TRBJ2-5 better fits the DNA end. The CDR3 has 14 amino acids. The germline V gene encodes CDR1 SGDLS and CDR2 YYNGEE. CDR3 amino acids: CPSSFGTVKETQYF. The CDR3 DNA follows: TGTCCCAGCAGCTTCGGGACAGTAAAAGAGACCCAGTACTTC.

This clonotype was seen at least ten times. The V call is TRBV5-1, the J call TRBJ2-6, with TRBD1 identical over 9 bases. CDR3 length: 19 residues. V trimming: 5 bases; J trimming: 0 bases; junction bases outside the gene matches: 12. Germline V gives CDR1 SGHRS, CDR2 YFSETQ. The CDR3 loop is CASRDILGQGFSGANVLTF. The CDR3 DNA follows: TGCGCCAGCAGAGACATTTTGGGACAGGGATTCTCTGGGGCCAACGTCCTGACTTTC. Complete variable domain (other parts from reference TRBV5-1 and TRBJ2-6): KAGVTQTPRYLIKTRGQQVTLSCSPISGHRSVSWYQQTPGQGLQFLFEYFSETQRNKGNFPGRFSGRQFSNSRSEMNVSTLELGDSALYLCASRDILGQGFSGANVLTFGAGSRLTVL.

V gene TRBV29-1 combines with J gene TRBJ2-7, with D tentatively TRBD1 (6 bases). This CDR3 spans 15 amino acids. With 4 bases removed from V and 0 bases from J, the gap between germline ends came to 16 bases. Germline V gene sequence: CDR1 SQVTM, CDR2 ANQGSEA. Written as DNA, the CDR3 is TGCAGCGTTGCCGTTGAGACAGGAATCTCCTACGAGCAGTACTTC. The encoded protein is CSVAVETGISYEQYF.

Remarks on this clonotype: A much larger clone lies one base from this, so it may be a read error. The chain employs TRBV7-8 and TRBJ2-7, with 9 bases matching TRBD1. With V trimmed by 5 bases and J by 2 bases, 7 bases remained unmatched. Germline CDR1 is SGHVS and CDR2 is FQNEAQ. The CDR3 spans 15 residues. The CDR3 DNA reads as TGTGCCAGCAGCGTAGGGACAGGGAGCCCCTACGAGCAGTACTTC. It codes for CASSVGTGSPYEQYF.

CDR3 in DNA: TGCGCCAGCAGCTTGGCGGGGGAGCAGGCCTACGAGCAGTACTTC. This sequence encodes CASSLAGEQAYEQYF. The rearrangement uses TRBV5-1 and TRBJ2-7, with D possibly matching TRBD2 (6 bases). In germline, CDR1 is SGHRS, CDR2 YFSETQ. The CDR3 sequence is 15 residues long. Trimming shortened V by 0 bases and J by 2 bases, and 12 bases separated the two germline ends.

In its sample, this clonotype was seen many times. The genes are TRBV5-1 and TRBJ1-1; TRBD1 might be the D (6 bases). Trimming removed 0 bases from V and 3 bases from J, with 9 bases in between. Germline CDR1 is SGHRS and CDR2 is YFSETQ. The CDR3 has 14 residues. CDR3 sequence (DNA): TGCGCCAGCAGCTTGGTAGGGGGGTACACTGAAGCTTTCTTT. As protein: CASSLVGGYTEAFF.

The gene calls are TRBV7-9 and TRBJ1-2; perhaps TRBD1 as D (5 bases). The V and J ends lost 3 bases and 8 bases respectively, with 13 bases between them. Germline CDR1 is SEHNR and CDR2 is FQNEAQ (reference sequence). The CDR3 runs to 13 residues. CDR3 sequence: CASSLDTGGGYTF. The CDR3 DNA follows: TGTGCCAGCAGCTTGGACACGGGCGGGGGCTACACCTTC.

This clonotype came up a few times. A clone one base away is much larger, so this may be a read error. The chain is built from TRBV6-1 and TRBJ2-5; 11 bases match TRBD1. The J call is in doubt because the DNA end fits TRBJ2-7 better. The CDR3 spans 15 residues. CDR1 and CDR2 (germline): MNHNS, SASEGT. Here the CDR3 reads CANSESGTGGYEQYF. The CDR3 nucleotides read TGTGCCAACAGTGAAAGTGGGACAGGGGGCTACGAGCAGTACTTC.

This chain connects TRBV2 to TRBJ2-3; D remains ambiguous. The CDR3 length is 11 residues. Germline CDR1 reads SNHLY; CDR2 reads FYNNEI. V lost 4 bases to trimming and J lost 12 bases, with 11 bases between them. This CDR3 is CASSGAGLQYF. The CDR3 coding sequence is TGTGCCAGCAGTGGGGCAGGCCTTCAGTATTTT.

This clonotype was counted a few times. This sequence joins TRBV29-1 and TRBJ2-1, with 12 bases identical to TRBD2. Looked up from germline, CDR1 is SQVTM and CDR2 is ANQGSEA. This CDR3 is 15 amino acids long. The V and J ends lost 4 bases and 8 bases, in that order; junction bases with no gene match: 9. The CDR3 nucleotides read TGCAGCGTTGCCGGGACTAGCGGGCCCTGGGATGAGCAGTTCTTC. Translating it yields CSVAGTSGPWDEQFF.

This clonotype was recorded only once. This chain connects TRBV20-1 to TRBJ1-6; weak D call: TRBD1 (5 bases). The CDR3 sequence is 13 residues long. V was pared by 5 bases and J by 9 bases, with 14 bases between. From germline, CDR1 is DFQATT and CDR2 SNEGSKA (reference sequence). This CDR3 is CSAQTPGASPLHF. The CDR3 DNA is TGCAGTGCTCAGACACCCGGGGCTTCACCCCTCCACTTT.

Comments on this clonotype: This may arise from a read error, as a much more abundant clone is one base away. V is TRBV5-1 and J is TRBJ1-2; D possibly corresponds to TRBD1 (5 bases). Germline-derived CDR1 and CDR2 are SGHRS and YFSETQ. The CDR3 sequence is 13 residues long. Trimming took off 4 bases at V and 7 bases at J, with 14 bases between the two ends. The CDR3 region has the DNA TGCGCCAGCAGCCTTGGGCGGGGACGTGGCTACACCTTC. Translated, it gives CASSLGRGRGYTF. The full variable domain, completed using reference TRBV5-1 and TRBJ1-2, is KAGVTQTPRYLIKTRGQQVTLSCSPISGHRSVSWYQQTPGQGLQFLFEYFSETQRNKGNFPGRFSGRQFSNSRSEMNVSTLELGDSALYLCASSLGRGRGYTFGSGTRLTVV.

This clonotype was found many times. This chain's CDR3 is CSVAPTASSYEQYF. The CDR3 DNA follows: TGCAGCGTTGCCCCAACAGCTAGCTCCTACGAGCAGTACTTC. This chain uses TRBV29-1 with TRBJ2-7, with D unresolved. This CDR3 comprises 14 residues. V lost 4 bases and J 0 bases, leaving 13 bases between the germline ends. The germline V gene has CDR1 SQVTM and CDR2 ANQGSEA.